The 10 T cell receptor beta chains below were found in one sample sequenced in a study of T cell responses to AZD1222 COVID-19 vaccine. Produced via immunoSEQ multiplex PCR; TCRdb's table is partial and in-frame only. Here the sample spans about 120,000 clones, more than 75% being singletons. Sample: peripheral blood, taken on day 0 of AZD1222 vaccination. Receptor source: an adult in good health.

V is TRBV2 and J is TRBJ1-1; D remains ambiguous. This CDR3 contains 14 residues. CDR1 is SNHLY and CDR2 is FYNNEI in the germline V gene. Trimming cost V 6 bases and J 1 base, with 12 bases left between them. In nucleotides, the CDR3 is TGTGCCAGCAGGGCGTTCGATGGGAACACTGAAGCTTTCTTT. It codes for CASRAFDGNTEAFF.

This clone occurred a few times. The rearrangement joins TRBV18 to TRBJ1-4; D call uncertain. From germline, CDR1 is KGHSH and CDR2 LQKENI. V lost 3 bases and J lost 5, with 10 bases in between. The CDR3 loop spans 14 amino acids. CDR3 protein: CASSPEQWNEKLFF. The CDR3 DNA is TGTGCCAGCTCACCTGAACAGTGGAATGAAAAACTGTTTTTT.

This chain uses TRBV1 with TRBJ2-3; the D call TRBD2 from the table was never checked on the DNA. TRBV1 represents a pseudogene. The CDR3 runs 16 residues. This CDR3 reads CTSSQDAGGPPDTQYF. The CDR3 DNA is TGCACCAGCAGCCAAGATGCGGGGGGGCCCCCAGATACGCAGTATTTT.

V and J are TRBV5-4 and TRBJ2-7; 7 bases map to TRBD2. CDR3 length: 16 amino acids. The germline gives CDR1 SGHNT, CDR2 YYREEE (reference sequence). The V segment lost 4 bases and the J segment 1 base; nucleotides outside the gene matches: 11. The CDR3 DNA reads as TGTGCCAGCAGCAGCACCCGCGGGGGTTCATCCTACGAGCAGTACTTC. Encoded protein: CASSSTRGGSSYEQYF. Full variable domain (remainder filled in from reference TRBV5-4 and TRBJ2-7): ETGVTQSPTHLIKTRGQQVTLRCSSQSGHNTVSWYQQALGQGPQFIFQYYREEENGRGNFPPRFSGLQFPNYSSELNVNALELDDSALYLCASSSTRGGSSYEQYFGPGTRLTVT.

The rearrangement joins TRBV25-1 to TRBJ1-2; 11 bases map to TRBD1. This CDR3 is built from 15 residues. Germline lookup yields CDR1 MGHDK and CDR2 SYGVNS. V was clipped by 5 bases and J by 8 bases; unmatched bases: 10. CDR3 sequence reads: CASSPGGTGGGGYTF. For the CDR3, the DNA is TGTGCCAGCAGTCCTGGGGGGACAGGGGGTGGCGGCTACACCTTC.

The chain has TRBV24-1 and TRBJ1-1; no firm D call. Per germline, CDR1 KGHDR and CDR2 SFDVKD. Deletions cut 5 bases from V and 2 bases from J, with 20 bases between. CDR3 length equals 17 residues. The CDR3: CATSGAENSVYNTEAFF. The CDR3 DNA reads TGTGCCACCAGTGGTGCGGAGAATTCGGTGTATAACACTGAAGCTTTCTTT.

The chain joins TRBV6-2 or TRBV6-3 to TRBJ2-5; no reliable D call. This CDR3 has 13 amino acids. Germline V gene data show CDR1 as MNHEY and CDR2 as SVGEGT. Between the trimmed V and J ends, which lost 4 bases and 3 bases, there was a span of 9 bases. The CDR3 region is CASSWKEEETQYF. CDR3 DNA: TGTGCCAGCAGTTGGAAGGAAGAAGAGACCCAGTACTTC.

The rearrangement joins TRBV9 to TRBJ2-7; D may match TRBD1 or TRBD2 (6 bases each). Between the trimmed V and J ends, which lost 1 base and 2 bases, there was a span of 13 bases. Germline lookup yields CDR1 SGDLS and CDR2 YYNGEE. This CDR3 is built from 15 residues. The CDR3 sequence is CASSVSPGATYEQYF. CDR3 nucleotides: TGTGCCAGCAGCGTAAGCCCGGGGGCCACCTACGAGCAGTACTTC.

The chain combines TRBV14 with TRBJ1-3, with no clear D. The CDR3 has 14 amino acids. With 0 bases removed from V and 4 bases from J, the gap between germline ends came to 7 bases. CDR1 and CDR2 (germline): SGHDN, FVKESK. In DNA form, the CDR3 reads TGTGCCAGCAGCCAAGAACCCTTGGGAAACACCATATATTTT. Translated: CASSQEPLGNTIYF. The full variable domain, its missing parts supplied by reference TRBV14 and TRBJ1-3, is EAGVTQFPSHSVIEKGQTVTLRCDPISGHDNLYWYRRVMGKEIKFLLHFVKESKQDESGMPNNRFLAERTGGTYSTLKVQPAELEDSGVYFCASSQEPLGNTIYFGEGSWLTVV.

The V call is TRBV27, the J call TRBJ2-6, with D possibly matching TRBD1 (5 bases). V lost 6 bases to trimming and J lost 4 bases, with 25 bases between them. Germline CDR1 MNHEY, CDR2 SMNVEV (reference sequence). The CDR3 sequence is 19 residues long. CDR3 bases: TGTGCCAGCAGCCCACCCTCCTGGACATCCCCCTCAGGGGCCAACGTCCTGACTTTC. Translated, it gives CASSPPSWTSPSGANVLTF.